This T cell receptor (beta chain) is from a study of technical replicates of blood from a handful of donors. Sequenced by immunoSEQ multiplex PCR; TCRdb stores in-frame clones only, minus some. The sample gives around 65,000 clones, more than 75% of which show up once; around 5.1% is in the top ten. Germline-derived CDR1 and CDR2 are SGHRS and YFSETQ. V shed 4 bases and J 4 bases; nucleotides not matched to a gene: 5. The CDR3 sequence is 14 residues long. The clonotype was recovered from a human donor in good health. Some clones in this sample may be carry-over from other donors' samples. The sequenced material came from PBMCs. The rearrangement links TRBV5-1 to TRBJ1-1, with 9 bases matching TRBD1. The CDR3 region has the DNA TGCGCCAGCAGCCAGGACAGGGGAGGCACTGAAGCTTTCTTT. Residues: CASSQDRGGTEAFF. The complete variable domain, with remaining parts taken from reference TRBV5-1 and TRBJ1-1, reads KAGVTQTPRYLIKTRGQQVTLSCSPISGHRSVSWYQQTPGQGLQFLFEYFSETQRNKGNFPGRFSGRQFSNSRSEMNVSTLELGDSALYLCASSQDRGGTEAFFGQGTRLTVV.